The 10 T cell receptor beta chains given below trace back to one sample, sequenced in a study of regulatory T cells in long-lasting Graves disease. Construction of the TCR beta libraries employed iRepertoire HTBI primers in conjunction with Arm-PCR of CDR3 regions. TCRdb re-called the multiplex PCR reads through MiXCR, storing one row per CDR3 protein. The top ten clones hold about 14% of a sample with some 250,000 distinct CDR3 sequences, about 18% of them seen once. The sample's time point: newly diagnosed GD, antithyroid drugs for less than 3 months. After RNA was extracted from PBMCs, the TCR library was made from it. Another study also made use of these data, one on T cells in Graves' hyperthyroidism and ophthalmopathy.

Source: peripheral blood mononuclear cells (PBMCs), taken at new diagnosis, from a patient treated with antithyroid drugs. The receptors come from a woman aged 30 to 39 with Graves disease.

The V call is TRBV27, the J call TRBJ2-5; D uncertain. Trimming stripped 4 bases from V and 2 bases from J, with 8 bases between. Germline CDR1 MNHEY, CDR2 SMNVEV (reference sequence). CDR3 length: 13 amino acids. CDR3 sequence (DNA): TGTGCCAGCAGTTCGACACAACAAGAGACCCAGTACTTC. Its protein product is CASSSTQQETQYF.

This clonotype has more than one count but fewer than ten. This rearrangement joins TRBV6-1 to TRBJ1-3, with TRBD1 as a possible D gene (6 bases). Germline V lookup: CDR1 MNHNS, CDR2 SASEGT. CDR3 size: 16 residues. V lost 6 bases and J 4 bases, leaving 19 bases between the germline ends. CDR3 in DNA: TGTGCCAGCAGCCAGGGGAGGAGGGAGATAGGAAACACCATATATTTT. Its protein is CASSQGRREIGNTIYF.

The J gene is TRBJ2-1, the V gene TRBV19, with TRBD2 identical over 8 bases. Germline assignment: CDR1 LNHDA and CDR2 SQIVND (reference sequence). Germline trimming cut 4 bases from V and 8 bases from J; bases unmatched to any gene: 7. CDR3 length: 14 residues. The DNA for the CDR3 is TGTGCCAGTAGTAACCGGGGGGGATTCGATGAGCAGTTCTTC. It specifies CASSNRGGFDEQFF.

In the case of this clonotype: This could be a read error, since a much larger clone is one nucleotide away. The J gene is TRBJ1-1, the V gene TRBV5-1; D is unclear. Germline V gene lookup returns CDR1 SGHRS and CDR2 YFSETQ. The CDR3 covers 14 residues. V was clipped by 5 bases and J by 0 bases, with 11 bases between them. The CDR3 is CASSRLGMNTEAFF. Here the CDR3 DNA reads TGCGCCAGCAGTCGCCTGGGGATGAACACTGAAGCTTTCTTT.

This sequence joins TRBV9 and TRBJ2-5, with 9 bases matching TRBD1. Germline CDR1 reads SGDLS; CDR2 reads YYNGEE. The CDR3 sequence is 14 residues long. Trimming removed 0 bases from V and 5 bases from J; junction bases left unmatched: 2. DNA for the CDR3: TGTGCCAGCAGCGTAGGACAGGGGGTTGAGACCCAGTACTTC. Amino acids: CASSVGQGVETQYF.

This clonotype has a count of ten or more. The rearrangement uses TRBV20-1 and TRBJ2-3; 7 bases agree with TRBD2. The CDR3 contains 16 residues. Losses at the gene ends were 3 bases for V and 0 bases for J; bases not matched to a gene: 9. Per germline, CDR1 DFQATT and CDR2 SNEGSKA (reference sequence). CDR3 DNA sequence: TGCAGTGCTAGTACACCTAGCGGTTCTAGCACAGATACGCAGTATTTT. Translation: CSASTPSGSSTDTQYF.

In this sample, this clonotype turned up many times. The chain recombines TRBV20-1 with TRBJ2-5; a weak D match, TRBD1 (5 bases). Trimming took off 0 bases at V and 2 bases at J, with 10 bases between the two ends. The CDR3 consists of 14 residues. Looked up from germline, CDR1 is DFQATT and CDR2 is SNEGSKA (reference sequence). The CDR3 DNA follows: TGCAGTGCTAGAGATGGGGCGGCGCAAGAGACCCAGTACTTC. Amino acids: CSARDGAAQETQYF.

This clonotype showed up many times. The CDR3: CASSPIRRETAIYEQYF. CDR3 coding DNA: TGTGCCAGCTCACCCATAAGGCGAGAGACAGCGATTTACGAGCAGTACTTC. The V gene is TRBV18, the J gene TRBJ2-7; the D gene is possibly TRBD1 (5 bases). Looked up from germline, CDR1 is KGHSH and CDR2 is LQKENI. V was trimmed by 3 bases and J by 4 bases, leaving 22 bases between them. The CDR3 consists of 17 residues.

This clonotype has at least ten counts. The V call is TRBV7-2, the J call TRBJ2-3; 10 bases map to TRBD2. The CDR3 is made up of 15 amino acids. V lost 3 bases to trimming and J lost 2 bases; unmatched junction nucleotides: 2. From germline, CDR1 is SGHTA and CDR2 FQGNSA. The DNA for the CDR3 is TGTGCCAGCAGCTTTCTAGCGGGGGTCACAGATACGCAGTATTTT. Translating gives CASSFLAGVTDTQYF. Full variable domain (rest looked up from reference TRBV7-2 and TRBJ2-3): GAGVSQSPSNKVTEKGKDVELRCDPISGHTALYWYRQSLGQGLEFLIYFQGNSAPDKSGLPSDRFSAERTGGSVSTLTIQRTQQEDSAVYLCASSFLAGVTDTQYFGPGTRLTVL.

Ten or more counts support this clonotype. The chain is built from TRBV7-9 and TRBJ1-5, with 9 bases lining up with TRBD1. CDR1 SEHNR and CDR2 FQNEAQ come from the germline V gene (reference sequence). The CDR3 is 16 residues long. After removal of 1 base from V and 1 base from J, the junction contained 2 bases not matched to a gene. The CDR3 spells CASSLGTGASNQPQHF. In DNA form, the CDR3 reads TGTGCCAGCAGCTTAGGGACAGGGGCGAGCAATCAGCCCCAGCATTTT.